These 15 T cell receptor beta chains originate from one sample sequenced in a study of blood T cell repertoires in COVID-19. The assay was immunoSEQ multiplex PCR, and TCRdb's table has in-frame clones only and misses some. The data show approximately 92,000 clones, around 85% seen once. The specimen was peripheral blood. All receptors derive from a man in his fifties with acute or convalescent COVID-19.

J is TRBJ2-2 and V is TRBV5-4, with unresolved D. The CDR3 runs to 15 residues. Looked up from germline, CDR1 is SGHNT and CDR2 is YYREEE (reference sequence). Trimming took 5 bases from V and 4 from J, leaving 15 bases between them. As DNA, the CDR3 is TGTGCCAGCAGACCCATGGCTTTGCTCACCGGGGAGCTGTTTTTT. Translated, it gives CASRPMALLTGELFF.

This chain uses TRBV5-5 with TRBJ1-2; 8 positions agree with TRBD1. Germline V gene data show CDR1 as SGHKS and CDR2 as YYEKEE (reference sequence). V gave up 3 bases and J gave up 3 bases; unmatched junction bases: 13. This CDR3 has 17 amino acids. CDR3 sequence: CASSSTYLGQGDYGYTF. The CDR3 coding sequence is TGTGCCAGCAGCTCAACCTACCTCGGACAGGGAGACTATGGCTACACCTTC.

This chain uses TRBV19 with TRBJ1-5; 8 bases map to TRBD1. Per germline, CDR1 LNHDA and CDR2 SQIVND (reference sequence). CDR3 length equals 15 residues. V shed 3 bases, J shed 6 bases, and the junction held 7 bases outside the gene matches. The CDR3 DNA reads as TGTGCCAGTAGTATTGCACAGGGGGTAGGTCAGCCCCAGCATTTT. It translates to CASSIAQGVGQPQHF. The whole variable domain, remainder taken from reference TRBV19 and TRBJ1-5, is DGGITQSPKYLFRKEGQNVTLSCEQNLNHDAMYWYRQDPGQGLRLIYYSQIVNDFQKGDIAEGYSVSREKKESFPLTVTSAQKNPTAFYLCASSIAQGVGQPQHFGDGTRLSIL.

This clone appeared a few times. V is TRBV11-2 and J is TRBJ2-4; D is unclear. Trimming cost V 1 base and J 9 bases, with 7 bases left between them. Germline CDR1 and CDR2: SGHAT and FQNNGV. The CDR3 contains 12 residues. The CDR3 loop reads CASSLGSGIQYF. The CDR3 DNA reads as TGTGCCAGCAGCTTAGGTTCGGGCATTCAGTACTTC.

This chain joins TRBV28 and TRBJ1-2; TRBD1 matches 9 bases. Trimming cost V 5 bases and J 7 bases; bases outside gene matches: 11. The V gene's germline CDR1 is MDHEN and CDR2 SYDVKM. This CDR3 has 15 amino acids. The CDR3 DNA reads TGTGCCAGCAGTACGGGACAGGGTTTGGGGTCTGGCTACACCTTC. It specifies CASSTGQGLGSGYTF.

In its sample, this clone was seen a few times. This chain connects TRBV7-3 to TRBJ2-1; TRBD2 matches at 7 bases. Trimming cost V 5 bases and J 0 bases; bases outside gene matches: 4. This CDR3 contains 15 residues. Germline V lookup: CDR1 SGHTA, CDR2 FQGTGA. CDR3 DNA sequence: TGTGCCAGCAGCAGCGGGACGAGCTCCTACAATGAGCAGTTCTTC. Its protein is CASSSGTSSYNEQFF.

The DNA for the CDR3 is TGTGCCAGCTCACCAGACAGGGTCAAAAACATTCAGTACTTC. Amino acids: CASSPDRVKNIQYF. The rearrangement uses TRBV18 and TRBJ2-4, with 7 nucleotides matching TRBD1. V shed 2 bases and J 3 bases; nucleotides not matched to a gene: 1. The CDR3 length is 14 residues. Per germline, CDR1 KGHSH and CDR2 LQKENI.

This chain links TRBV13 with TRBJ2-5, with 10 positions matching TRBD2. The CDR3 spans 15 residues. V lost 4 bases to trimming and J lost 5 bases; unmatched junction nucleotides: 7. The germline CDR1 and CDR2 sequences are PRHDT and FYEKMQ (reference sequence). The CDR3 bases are TGTGCCAGCAGCTCAGCGGGGGGGCCAAGGGAGACCCAGTACTTC. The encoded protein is CASSSAGGPRETQYF.

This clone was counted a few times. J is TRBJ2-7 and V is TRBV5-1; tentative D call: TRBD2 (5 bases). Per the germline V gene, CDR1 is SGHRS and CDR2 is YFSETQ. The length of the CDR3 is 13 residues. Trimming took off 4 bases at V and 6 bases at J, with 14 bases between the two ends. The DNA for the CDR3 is TGCGCCAGCAGCGTCCGGGAAGCGGCCGAGCAGTACTTC. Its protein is CASSVREAAEQYF.

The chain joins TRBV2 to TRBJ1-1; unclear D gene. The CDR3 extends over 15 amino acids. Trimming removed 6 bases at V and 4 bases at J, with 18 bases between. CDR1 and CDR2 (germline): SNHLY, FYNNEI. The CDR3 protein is CASSPGRKLSTEAFF. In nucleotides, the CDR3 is TGTGCCAGCAGCCCCGGGAGGAAGCTTTCCACTGAAGCTTTCTTT.

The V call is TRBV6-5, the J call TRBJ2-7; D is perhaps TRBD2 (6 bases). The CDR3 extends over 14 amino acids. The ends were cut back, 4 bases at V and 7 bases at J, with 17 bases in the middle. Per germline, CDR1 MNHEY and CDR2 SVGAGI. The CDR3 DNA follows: TGTGCCAGCAGTTCCAGACTAGAAGGTGGGGAGCAGTACTTC. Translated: CASSSRLEGGEQYF.

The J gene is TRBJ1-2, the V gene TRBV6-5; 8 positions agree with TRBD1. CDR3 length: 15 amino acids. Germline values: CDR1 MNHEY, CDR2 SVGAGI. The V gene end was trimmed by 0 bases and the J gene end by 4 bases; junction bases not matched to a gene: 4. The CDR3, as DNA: TGTGCCAGCAGTTACTCGGGGACAGGCTTCTATGGCTACACCTTC. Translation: CASSYSGTGFYGYTF.

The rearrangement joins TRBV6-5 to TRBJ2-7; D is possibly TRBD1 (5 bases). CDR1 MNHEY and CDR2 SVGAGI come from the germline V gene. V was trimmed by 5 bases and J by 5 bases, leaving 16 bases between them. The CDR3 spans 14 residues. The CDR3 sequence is CASSHERGFNEQYF. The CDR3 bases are TGTGCCAGCAGTCACGAAAGGGGTTTCAACGAGCAGTACTTC.

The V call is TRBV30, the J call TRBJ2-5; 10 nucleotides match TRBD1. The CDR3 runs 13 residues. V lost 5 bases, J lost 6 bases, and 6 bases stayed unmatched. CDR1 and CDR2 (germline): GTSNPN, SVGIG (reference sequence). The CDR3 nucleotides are TGTGCCTGGGAGCCGGGACAGGGGAAGACCCAGTACTTC. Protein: CAWEPGQGKTQYF.

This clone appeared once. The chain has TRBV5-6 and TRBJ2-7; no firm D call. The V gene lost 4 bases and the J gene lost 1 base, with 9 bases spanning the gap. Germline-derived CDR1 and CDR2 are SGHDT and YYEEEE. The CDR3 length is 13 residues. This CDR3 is CASSPTSSYEQYF. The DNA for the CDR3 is TGTGCCAGCAGCCCGACTTCTTCCTACGAGCAGTACTTC.